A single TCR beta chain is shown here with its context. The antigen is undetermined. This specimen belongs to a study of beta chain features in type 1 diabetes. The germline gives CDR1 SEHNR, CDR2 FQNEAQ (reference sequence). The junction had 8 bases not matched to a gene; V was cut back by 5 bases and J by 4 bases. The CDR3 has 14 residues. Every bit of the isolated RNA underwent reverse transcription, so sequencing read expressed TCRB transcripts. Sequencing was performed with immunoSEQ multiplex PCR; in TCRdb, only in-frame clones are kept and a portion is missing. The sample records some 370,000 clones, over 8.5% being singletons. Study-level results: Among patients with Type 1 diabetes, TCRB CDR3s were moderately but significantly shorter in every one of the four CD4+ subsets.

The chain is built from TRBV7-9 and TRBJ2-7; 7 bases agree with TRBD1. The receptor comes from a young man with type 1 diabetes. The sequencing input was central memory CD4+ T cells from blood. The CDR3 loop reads CASSRQQGSYEQYF. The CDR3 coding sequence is TGTGCCAGCAGCCGACAACAGGGGTCGTACGAGCAGTACTTC.